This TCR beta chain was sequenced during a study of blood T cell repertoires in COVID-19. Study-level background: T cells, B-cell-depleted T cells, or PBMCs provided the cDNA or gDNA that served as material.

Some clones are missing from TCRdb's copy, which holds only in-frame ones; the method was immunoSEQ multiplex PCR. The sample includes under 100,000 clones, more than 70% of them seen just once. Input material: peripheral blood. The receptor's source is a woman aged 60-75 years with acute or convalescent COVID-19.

The CDR3 loop reads CASSHRGITEAFF. DNA for the CDR3: TGTGCCAGCAGTCACAGGGGTATCACTGAAGCTTTCTTT. The chain couples TRBV3-1 (or the pseudogene TRBV3-2) to TRBJ1-1; 7 positions agree with TRBD1. Germline assignment: CDR1 LGHDT and CDR2 YNNKEL (reference sequence). CDR3 length: 13 amino acids. The V segment lost 6 bases and the J segment 4 bases; nucleotides outside the gene matches: 5.